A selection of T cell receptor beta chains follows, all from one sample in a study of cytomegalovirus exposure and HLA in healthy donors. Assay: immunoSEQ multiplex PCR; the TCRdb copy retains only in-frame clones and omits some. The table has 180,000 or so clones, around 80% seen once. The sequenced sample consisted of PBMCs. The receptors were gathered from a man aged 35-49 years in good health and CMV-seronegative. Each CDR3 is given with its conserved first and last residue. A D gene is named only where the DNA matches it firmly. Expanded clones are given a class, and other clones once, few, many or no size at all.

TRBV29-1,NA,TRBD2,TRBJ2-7,CSAQGTNIFDEQYF,TGCAGCGCCCAAGGGACTAATATCTTCGACGAGCAGTACTTC
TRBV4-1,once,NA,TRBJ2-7,CASSQGRGTTYEQYF,TGCGCCAGCAGCCAAGGGAGAGGAACTACCTACGAGCAGTACTTC
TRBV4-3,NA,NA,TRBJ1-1,CASSQDQGMTEAFF,TGCGCCAGCAGCCAAGATCAGGGGATGACTGAAGCTTTCTTT
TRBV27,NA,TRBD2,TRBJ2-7,CASSPSGGTPYEQYF,TGTGCCAGCAGTCCTAGCGGGGGGACTCCCTACGAGCAGTACTTC
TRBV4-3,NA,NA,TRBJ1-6,CASSQDFSSIQVDPPLHF,TGCGCCAGCAGCCAAGATTTTTCAAGTATACAGGTTGATCCACCCCTCCACTTT
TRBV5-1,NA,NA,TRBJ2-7,CASSRGVYEQYF,TGCGCCAGCAGCAGAGGCGTCTACGAGCAGTACTTC
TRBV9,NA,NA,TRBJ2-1,CASSGDSSSYNEQFF,TGTGCCAGCAGCGGGGACTCGAGCTCCTACAATGAGCAGTTCTTC
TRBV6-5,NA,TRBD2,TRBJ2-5,CASSYSGGQETQYF,TGTGCCAGCAGTTACAGCGGGGGTCAAGAGACCCAGTACTTC
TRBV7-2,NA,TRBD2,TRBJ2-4,CASSLELAAKNIQYF,TGTGCCAGCAGCTTAGAACTAGCGGCCAAAAACATTCAGTACTTC
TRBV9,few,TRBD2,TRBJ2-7,CASSVEGTSYEQYF,TGTGCCAGCAGCGTAGAAGGGACTAGCTACGAGCAGTACTTC
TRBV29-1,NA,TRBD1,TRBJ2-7,CSVEGGQKYEQYF,TGCAGCGTTGAAGGGGGACAGAAATACGAGCAGTACTTC
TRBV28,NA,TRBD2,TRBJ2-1,CASSRSPSGEQFF,TGTGCCAGCAGTCGTAGTCCTAGCGGGGAGCAGTTCTTC
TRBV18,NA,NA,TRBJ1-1,CASSPMTGGSTEAFF,TGTGCCAGCTCACCAATGACAGGCGGGAGCACTGAAGCTTTCTTT
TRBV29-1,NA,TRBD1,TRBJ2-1,CSVRTGGNEQFF,TGCAGCGTCCGGACAGGGGGTAATGAGCAGTTCTTC
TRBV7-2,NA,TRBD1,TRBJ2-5,CASSLISDRAQYF,TGTGCCAGCAGCTTAATTTCAGACAGGGCCCAGTACTTC
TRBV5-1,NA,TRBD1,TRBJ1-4,CASSLEGQGIEKLFF,TGCGCCAGCAGCTTAGAGGGACAGGGAATCGAAAAACTGTTTTTT
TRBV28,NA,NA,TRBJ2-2,CASEGPAANTGELFF,TGTGCCAGTGAGGGCCCAGCCGCGAACACCGGGGAGCTGTTTTTT
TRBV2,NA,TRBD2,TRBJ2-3,CASSEVAGETDTQYF,TGTGCCAGCAGTGAGGTAGCGGGAGAGACAGATACGCAGTATTTT
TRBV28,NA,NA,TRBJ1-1,CASKQGHLNTEAFF,TGTGCCAGCAAGCAGGGCCATCTGAACACTGAAGCTTTCTTT
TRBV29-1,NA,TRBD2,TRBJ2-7,CSVRGLAGNYEQYF,TGCAGCGTCCGGGGGCTAGCGGGCAACTACGAGCAGTACTTC